This is a list of T cell receptor beta chains from one sample in a study of T cell repertoires in cytomegalovirus infection. Their antigen targets remain unknown. TCRdb reprocessed the reads via MiXCR and lists one record per CDR3 protein. The sample carries 75,000 to 95,000 distinct CDR3 sequences, 40% to 50% recorded once. Sequenced here: CD8+ T cells from cultured PBMCs, sampled from culture after CMV antigen stimulation. All receptors come from a human donor in good health (CMV status not recorded). Some clones in this sample may be carry-over from other donors' samples. CDR3s include the opening cysteine and the closing phenylalanine or tryptophan. Each record gives: CDR3 protein, CDR3 DNA, J gene, CDR3 length, clone size, V gene, D gene. The D gene is left open where the match is weak. Some rows mark clone size as missing; the rest say once, few, many or name a class of expanded clone.

CASSPREEVDTGELFF	TGTGCCAGCAGTCCTCGGGAGGAGGTAGACACCGGGGAGCTGTTTTTT	TRBJ2-2	16	.	TRBV28	TRBD2
CASSDLMTGANYGYTF	TGTGCCAGCAGTGACCTTATGACAGGAGCTAACTATGGCTACACCTTC	TRBJ1-2	16	.	TRBV6-6	.
CASGTASGEAFF	TGTGCCAGCGGGACGGCTAGCGGTGAAGCTTTCTTT	TRBJ1-1	12	.	TRBV7-6	.
CATSTENLGSPNTEAFF	TGTGCCACCAGCACAGAGAACTTAGGTTCTCCGAACACTGAAGCTTTCTTT	TRBJ1-1	17	medium-sized	TRBV15	.
CASSYSAESYEQYF	TGTGCCAGCAGTTACTCGGCAGAAAGCTACGAGCAGTACTTC	TRBJ2-7	14	.	TRBV6-5	.
CASSSSVSYNEQFF	TGTGCCAGCAGTTCTAGCGTCTCCTACAATGAGCAGTTCTTC	TRBJ2-1	14	.	TRBV7-8	.
CASSSRDRDIADTDTQYF	TGTGCCAGCAGCTCCAGGGACAGGGATATTGCGGACACAGATACGCAGTATTTT	TRBJ2-3	18	few	TRBV7-9	TRBD1
CSAPDSYGYTF	TGCAGTGCCCCGGACAGCTATGGCTACACCTTC	TRBJ1-2	11	.	TRBV20-1	.
CASSHKTSGESLNTGELFF	TGCGCCAGCAGCCACAAGACTAGCGGGGAGTCCCTCAACACCGGGGAGCTGTTTTTT	TRBJ2-2	19	.	TRBV4-1	TRBD2
CASSLHSNYGYTF	TGTGCCAGCAGCTTACACAGCAACTATGGCTACACCTTC	TRBJ1-2	13	few	TRBV7-8	.
CASSLAGPTYEQYF	TGTGCCAGCAGCTTGGCAGGGCCAACCTACGAGCAGTACTTC	TRBJ2-7	14	once	TRBV7-4	.
CASSRDRANNNSPLHF	TGTGCCAGCAGCAGGGACAGGGCGAATAATAATTCACCCCTCCACTTT	TRBJ1-6	16	.	TRBV6-5	TRBD1
CATLDRSSYEQYF	TGTGCCACCCTCGACAGGAGCTCCTACGAGCAGTACTTC	TRBJ2-7	13	.	TRBV28	.
CASSVGGTEAFF	TGTGCCAGCAGCGTGGGGGGCACTGAAGCTTTCTTT	TRBJ1-1	12	.	TRBV9	.
CASSQEIGGANVLTF	TGTGCCAGCAGCCAAGAAATCGGTGGGGCCAACGTCCTGACTTTC	TRBJ2-6	15	once	TRBV4-2	.
CASNNLAGAFNTGELFF	TGTGCCAGCAACAATCTAGCGGGGGCCTTTAACACCGGGGAGCTGTTTTTT	TRBJ2-2	17	few	TRBV27	TRBD2
CASSLGSGTGYTF	TGTGCCAGCAGCTTAGGATCCGGGACTGGCTACACCTTC	TRBJ1-2	13	.	TRBV7-9	.
CSAKRSGKPYEQYF	TGCAGTGCTAAGAGGTCGGGGAAGCCCTACGAGCAGTACTTC	TRBJ2-7	14	.	TRBV20-1	.
CASSDRITNYGYTF	TGTGCCAGCAGTGACCGAATCACTAACTATGGCTACACCTTC	TRBJ1-2	14	.	TRBV5-6	.
CASSSPTDYSGNTIYF	TGTGCCAGCAGTTCCCCGACAGATTACTCTGGAAACACCATATATTTT	TRBJ1-3	16	.	TRBV12-3/TRBV12-4	.
CASTLAENTGELFF	TGTGCCAGCACGTTAGCGGAGAACACCGGGGAGCTGTTTTTT	TRBJ2-2	14	.	TRBV28	.
CASSPPPGTGSTGELFF	TGTGCCAGCAGCCCCCCCCCCGGGACAGGGAGCACCGGGGAGCTGTTTTTT	TRBJ2-2	17	.	TRBV11-2	TRBD1
CATSEAGSYNEQFF	TGTGCCACCAGTGAAGCGGGGAGCTACAATGAGCAGTTCTTC	TRBJ2-1	14	.	TRBV24-1	TRBD2
CSVWDSSGNTIYF	TGCAGCGTCTGGGACAGCTCTGGAAACACCATATATTTT	TRBJ1-3	13	.	TRBV29-1	TRBD1
CASSLRIRSYEQYF	TGTGCCAGCAGCTTAAGGATCCGTTCCTACGAGCAGTACTTC	TRBJ2-7	14	many	TRBV7-2	.
CASSLADLGSSYNSPLHF	TGTGCCAGCAGCTTAGCGGATTTAGGGTCCTCCTATAATTCACCCCTCCACTTT	TRBJ1-6	18	.	TRBV7-2	.
CASRPRGASTDTQYF	TGTGCCAGCAGGCCTCGAGGGGCCAGCACAGATACGCAGTATTTT	TRBJ2-3	15	.	TRBV7-6	.
CASSQASALENTIYF	TGCGCCAGCAGCCAAGCCTCGGCCCTAGAAAACACCATATATTTT	TRBJ1-3	15	few	TRBV4-1	.
CASSSIRQTLNSPLHF	TGTGCCAGCAGTTCCATCAGACAGACCCTAAATTCACCCCTCCACTTT	TRBJ1-6	16	.	TRBV28	.
CASSQGPVDEQYF	TGCGCCAGCAGCCAAGGTCCCGTCGACGAGCAGTACTTC	TRBJ2-7	13	.	TRBV4-1	.
CASSLRGPDEQYF	TGTGCCAGCAGCTTAAGGGGACCCGACGAGCAGTACTTC	TRBJ2-7	13	.	TRBV7-9	.
CASSFWRDYEQYF	TGTGCCAGCAGCTTCTGGAGGGACTACGAGCAGTACTTC	TRBJ2-7	13	.	TRBV11-2	.
CSVDLAVYTF	TGCAGCGTTGACCTGGCAGTCTACACCTTC	TRBJ1-2	10	.	TRBV29-1	.
CSVTTGYSYEQYF	TGCAGCGTGACGACAGGATACTCCTACGAGCAGTACTTC	TRBJ2-7	13	once	TRBV29-1	.
CASSLEAGGTYNEQFF	TGTGCCAGCAGCTTAGAGGCGGGGGGGACCTACAATGAGCAGTTCTTC	TRBJ2-1	16	few	TRBV7-8	TRBD2
CASRPTVGSTDTQYF	TGTGCCAGCAGGCCGACAGTGGGAAGCACAGATACGCAGTATTTT	TRBJ2-3	15	few	TRBV2	.
CASRGRLAGGGETQYF	TGTGCCAGCAGGGGTCGACTAGCGGGAGGGGGGGAGACCCAGTACTTC	TRBJ2-5	16	.	TRBV28	TRBD2
CASRGSYNEQFF	TGTGCCAGCAGGGGCTCCTACAATGAGCAGTTCTTC	TRBJ2-1	12	.	TRBV2	.
CASRVRGSYEQYF	TGTGCCAGCAGGGTTCGGGGGTCCTACGAGCAGTACTTC	TRBJ2-7	13	.	TRBV6-5	.
CASSLSFGSGANVLTF	TGTGCCAGCAGTTTATCGTTCGGCTCTGGGGCCAACGTCCTGACTTTC	TRBJ2-6	16	few	TRBV27	.
CASSIEGGPSSYEQYF	TGCGCCAGCAGCATCGAAGGGGGACCAAGCTCCTACGAGCAGTACTTC	TRBJ2-7	16	.	TRBV5-1	.
CASSFSENPGELFF	TGTGCCAGCAGCTTTAGCGAGAACCCCGGGGAGCTGTTTTTT	TRBJ2-2	14	.	TRBV11-3	.
CASSLDRLANPYNEQFF	TGTGCCAGCAGCTTAGATCGGCTAGCGAACCCTTACAATGAGCAGTTCTTC	TRBJ2-1	17	.	TRBV11-2	.
CASSPPRGPGVGTVQFF	TGTGCCAGCAGCCCCCCCAGAGGGCCTGGGGTAGGGACGGTTCAGTTCTTC	TRBJ2-1	17	few	TRBV12-3/TRBV12-4	.
CASSDPRTASTDTQYF	TGTGCCAGCAGTGACCCCAGGACAGCCAGCACAGATACGCAGTATTTT	TRBJ2-3	16	few	TRBV27	.
CASSYSGQREQYF	TGTGCCAGCAGTTACTCGGGACAGAGGGAGCAGTACTTC	TRBJ2-7	13	.	TRBV6-6	TRBD1
CASSLDGYNEQFF	TGTGCCAGCAGCTTAGACGGCTACAATGAGCAGTTCTTC	TRBJ2-1	13	few	TRBV7-2	.
CASSAPGQGLKSPLHF	TGTGCCAGCAGTGCACCGGGACAGGGTTTGAAATCACCCCTCCACTTT	TRBJ1-6	16	.	TRBV28	TRBD1
CSAPLPGRYTDTQYF	TGCAGTGCTCCCCTCCCTGGCCGATACACAGATACGCAGTATTTT	TRBJ2-3	15	few	TRBV20-1	.
CASSQDPPLRGQEGGDTEAFF	TGTGCCAGCAGCCAAGATCCCCCCCTTCGGGGACAGGAGGGGGGGGACACTGAAGCTTTCTTT	TRBJ1-1	21	.	TRBV4-2	TRBD1
CASSLSPGDYEQYF	TGTGCCAGCAGCTTAAGTCCGGGAGACTACGAGCAGTACTTC	TRBJ2-7	14	once	TRBV7-8	.
CASSVNMGGRTEAFF	TGTGCCAGCAGCGTTAATATGGGGGGGCGCACTGAAGCTTTCTTT	TRBJ1-1	15	.	TRBV9	.
CASSEPGTGENTEAFF	TGTGCCAGCAGTGAACCCGGGACAGGGGAGAACACTGAAGCTTTCTTT	TRBJ1-1	16	few	TRBV7-6	TRBD1
CASSPTARTGLGGTDTQYF	TGTGCCAGCAGCCCTACTGCCCGGACAGGTCTAGGAGGGACAGATACGCAGTATTTT	TRBJ2-3	19	.	TRBV7-3	.
CATSRVLAGAWNEQFF	TGTGCCACCAGCAGAGTGCTAGCGGGGGCCTGGAATGAGCAGTTCTTC	TRBJ2-1	16	once	TRBV15	TRBD2
CSARSGTEAYGYTF	TGCAGTGCTAGATCGGGGACGGAAGCCTATGGCTACACCTTC	TRBJ1-2	14	once	TRBV20-1	.
CASSSHDTQYF	TGTGCCAGCAGCTCCCATGATACGCAGTATTTT	TRBJ2-3	11	.	TRBV7-9	.
CASATGYSHYEQYF	TGTGCCAGCGCGACAGGGTATTCCCACTACGAGCAGTACTTC	TRBJ2-7	14	few	TRBV12-3/TRBV12-4	TRBD1